The 10 T cell receptor beta chains below were found in one sample sequenced in a study of cytomegalovirus exposure and HLA in healthy donors. The PCR contained 60 Vbeta and 13 Jbeta primers. Some clones are missing from TCRdb's copy, which holds only in-frame ones; the method was immunoSEQ multiplex PCR. The table gives 30,000 to 35,000 clones; the top ten clones make up under 2% of it. Input material: PBMCs. Receptors originate from a woman between 40 and 55 years old in good health and CMV-seropositive.

The rearrangement links TRBV23-1 to TRBJ1-4, with 8 bases matching TRBD1. TRBV23-1 is reported as an ORF; its role is uncertain. J lost 8 bases, V lost 6 bases, and 11 bases had no gene match. The CDR3 spans 15 residues. The CDR3 DNA is TGCGCCAGCAGGGAGGGACAGGCGGCTAGGGAAAAACTGTTTTTT. Its translation: CASREGQAAREKLFF.

V usage is TRBV9 and J usage is TRBJ2-5, with 11 bases identical to TRBD2. CDR3 size: 17 residues. The junction had 8 bases not matched to a gene; V was cut back by 0 bases and J by 4 bases. Germline CDR1 reads SGDLS; CDR2 reads YYNGEE. CDR3 nucleotide sequence: TGTGCCAGCAGCGTAGATGTTAGCGGGGGGGCCTTAGAGACCCAGTACTTC. Translating it yields CASSVDVSGGALETQYF.

The CDR3 nucleotides read TGTGCCAGCAGCTTAGCCATTCAGGACAGCCCAGACACCTTC. It yields the protein CASSLAIQDSPDTF. V gene TRBV7-2 combines with J gene TRBJ1-2; a possible D gene is TRBD1 (6 bases). Germline lookup yields CDR1 SGHTA and CDR2 FQGNSA. Trimming cost V 0 bases and J 12 bases, with 17 bases left between them. There are 14 residues in the CDR3.

The J gene is TRBJ2-1, the V gene TRBV5-6; weak D call: TRBD1 (6 bases). The germline V gene has CDR1 SGHDT and CDR2 YYEEEE. Trimming pared 0 bases from V and 0 bases from J, leaving 13 bases between. The CDR3 has 17 amino acids. CDR3 bases: TGTGCCAGCAGCTTGGGCACAGGGAAATTCTCCTACAATGAGCAGTTCTTC. Its protein product is CASSLGTGKFSYNEQFF. The full variable domain, its missing parts supplied by reference TRBV5-6 and TRBJ2-1, is DAGVTQSPTHLIKTRGQQVTLRCSPKSGHDTVSWYQQALGQGPQFIFQYYEEEERQRGNFPDRFSGHQFPNYSSELNVNALLLGDSALYLCASSLGTGKFSYNEQFFGPGTRLTVL.

V is TRBV6-1 and J is TRBJ2-3; no reliable D call. The V gene's germline CDR1 is MNHNS and CDR2 SASEGT. Deletions cut 3 bases from V and 5 bases from J, with 3 bases between. The CDR3 has 11 amino acids. The CDR3 region is CASSDGDTQYF. The CDR3 DNA is TGTGCCAGCAGTGACGGAGATACGCAGTATTTT.

The genes are TRBV4-1 and TRBJ2-2, with D hard to call. CDR1 and CDR2 from the germline V gene are MGHRA and YSYEKL. V gave up 0 bases and J gave up 4 bases, with 9 bases separating them. The CDR3 is made up of 15 amino acids. CDR3 DNA: TGCGCCAGCAGCCAAGATTATGCTACCACCGGGGAGCTGTTTTTT. This translates into CASSQDYATTGELFF.

J is TRBJ2-7 and V is TRBV6-6; maybe TRBD2 (7 bases). Germline lookup yields CDR1 MNHNY and CDR2 SVGAGI (reference sequence). Deletions cut 8 bases from V and 2 bases from J, with 19 bases between. The CDR3 runs to 15 residues. CDR3: CASGIGGGLPYEQYF. CDR3 DNA: TGTGCCAGCGGCATAGGGGGGGGGCTACCCTACGAGCAGTACTTC.

The J gene is TRBJ2-7, the V gene TRBV28, with a tentative D call TRBD2 (5 bases). There are 17 residues in the CDR3. Germline CDR1 and CDR2: MDHEN and SYDVKM. Trimming took off 2 bases at V and 1 base at J, with 18 bases between the two ends. The CDR3 DNA follows: TGTGCCAGCAGTTTACCCCGGACTGCACTCCATTCCTACGAGCAGTACTTC. Its translation is CASSLPRTALHSYEQYF.

The chain has TRBV7-2 and TRBJ2-7, with D possibly TRBD1 on 5 matching bases. This CDR3 comprises 14 residues. Germline V gene data show CDR1 as SGHTA and CDR2 as FQGNSA. V dropped 2 bases and J dropped 5 bases, with 13 bases sitting between them. The DNA of the CDR3 is TGTGCCAGCAGCTTAAGGCAGGGTGCTGACGAGCAGTACTTC. Amino acids: CASSLRQGADEQYF.

J is TRBJ1-5 and V is TRBV7-2; 9 bases fit TRBD1. This CDR3 has 15 amino acids. Germline V gene data show CDR1 as SGHTA and CDR2 as FQGNSA. Trimming removed 5 bases from V and 4 bases from J; junction bases left unmatched: 6. The CDR3 nucleotides are TGTGCCAGCAGCACCCGACAGGGGGGGAATCAGCCCCAGCATTTT. It is translated as CASSTRQGGNQPQHF.